This TCR beta chain was sequenced in a study of T cell responses to AZD1222 COVID-19 vaccine. Study details: Whether given at about 4 or about 12 weeks, second doses were pooled.

The assay was immunoSEQ multiplex PCR, and TCRdb's table has in-frame clones only and misses some. This table has 110,000 to 150,000 clones, approximately 90% appearing once. Findings and caveats of the study: The number of AZD1222 recipients seropositive at baseline was only 6 or 7. Donors skewed white British and female; clonal diversity was possibly underestimated. Close to half of all spike-specific TCRs reportedly target regions of the variants that are unmutated.

Comment on this clone: Its antigen is not known.

Germline V gene lookup returns CDR1 MGHRA and CDR2 YSYEKL. The CDR3 is made up of 16 amino acids. V shed 9 bases and J 1 base; nucleotides not matched to a gene: 14. Sequencing used peripheral blood, obtained on day 0 of AZD1222 vaccination. The chain carries TRBV4-1 and TRBJ2-5; 7 bases are shared with TRBD1. The source is an adult in good health. The CDR3 sequence is CARGRARGRVQETQYF. The CDR3 DNA reads as TGCGCCAGGGGTCGGGCGAGGGGGCGAGTCCAAGAGACCCAGTACTTC.